This T cell receptor (beta chain) stems from a study of T-cell memory formation after mild COVID-19. Study information: TCR clustering was largely donor specific.

TCRdb re-derived calls from the 5' RACE reads in MiXCR, one entry per CDR3 protein. The data hold about 130,000 distinct CDR3 sequences, with about 5.9% observed a single time. Regarding this clonotype: Its antigen remains unknown.

Whole-study results and caveats: Most CD4+ clones that shrank were in CM and EM, while CD8+ ones turned up in EMRA.

This CDR3 is 13 amino acids long. V dropped 9 bases and J dropped 4 bases, with 12 bases sitting between them. Germline CDR1 KGHDR, CDR2 SFDVKD. The chain links TRBV24-1 to TRBJ2-1; perhaps TRBD2 as D (6 bases). The source is an adult woman who had mild COVID-19 (a few samples of this study predate the infection). Cell type and time point are not known. Specimen: PBMCs or a T cell subset sorted from them (not recorded which). The CDR3 DNA reads as TGTGCCACCGTCGGGAGCGGGTACAATGAGCAGTTCTTC. Residues: CATVGSGYNEQFF.